The 27 T cell receptor beta chains below come from one sample, sequenced in a study of OX40 agonist ivuxolimab in advanced cancers. Profiled with immunoSEQ multiplex PCR; TCRdb holds only in-frame clones, not every one. The sample comprises tens of thousands of clones, approximately 92% of which are singletons, and about 0.63% rests with the top ten. Sequences were derived from CD4+ or CD8+ T cells sorted from blood, sampled in a trial of the OX40 agonist ivuxolimab. Every receptor here comes from an adult with an advanced solid tumor such as melanoma, head and neck, liver or kidney cancer.

This sequence joins TRBV4-1 and TRBJ1-2; D gene uncertain. Trimming shortened V by 0 bases and J by 4 bases, and 15 bases separated the two germline ends. CDR3 length: 16 amino acids. Germline V CDR1 and CDR2: MGHRA, YSYEKL. For the CDR3, the DNA is TGCGCCAGCAGCCAAGATAGTAGGGTTCCGGCCTATGGCTACACCTTC. Protein: CASSQDSRVPAYGYTF.

V and J are TRBV7-3 and TRBJ1-2; no definite D call. V lost 5 bases, J lost 8 bases, and 24 bases lay in between. This CDR3 comprises 16 residues. The germline V gene encodes CDR1 SGHTA and CDR2 FQGTGA. This CDR3 reads CASSAQDIRASIGYTF. The CDR3 region has the DNA TGTGCCAGCAGCGCACAAGACATTAGGGCCTCTATCGGCTACACCTTC.

The chain couples TRBV10-3 to TRBJ1-5; D unresolved. CDR3 length: 12 residues. Germline V gene data show CDR1 as ENHRY and CDR2 as SYGVKD. Trimming pared 1 base from V and 4 bases from J, leaving 2 bases between. The CDR3: CAISEFNQPQHF. The CDR3 DNA reads as TGTGCCATCAGTGAGTTTAATCAGCCCCAGCATTTT.

The rearrangement joins TRBV9 to TRBJ2-1, with TRBD2 matching over 10 bases. Germline V CDR1 and CDR2: SGDLS, YYNGEE. The V gene end was trimmed by 0 bases and the J gene end by 10 bases; junction bases not matched to a gene: 7. This CDR3 comprises 15 residues. The CDR3 loop reads CASSVESGRGLEQFF. CDR3 sequence (DNA): TGTGCCAGCAGCGTAGAAAGCGGGAGGGGTCTGGAGCAGTTCTTC.

The V and J genes are TRBV19 and TRBJ2-3, with D possibly being TRBD1 (6 bases). The CDR3 runs to 13 residues. V was trimmed by 9 bases and J by 2 bases, leaving 12 bases between them. Germline CDR1 reads LNHDA; CDR2 reads SQIVND (reference sequence). The CDR3: CASRQDNTDTQYF. The CDR3 nucleotides read TGTGCCAGCAGACAGGACAACACAGATACGCAGTATTTT.

The chain recombines TRBV7-8 with TRBJ2-5; 11 bases match TRBD2. Unmatched junction bases numbered 3, after V lost 5 bases and J lost 7 bases. CDR3 size: 13 residues. Germline CDR1 and CDR2: SGHVS and FQNEAQ. CDR3 in DNA: TGTGCCAGCAGCCCTGGACTAGCGGGGACCCAGTACTTC. It yields the protein CASSPGLAGTQYF.

This clone has more than one count but fewer than ten. The chain is built from TRBV5-1 and TRBJ1-1; possibly TRBD1 for D (6 bases). CDR3 length: 16 amino acids. The V and J ends lost 4 bases and 10 bases respectively, with 26 bases between them. Germline V lookup: CDR1 SGHRS, CDR2 YFSETQ. The CDR3 region has the DNA TGCGCCAGCAGCCAAGGACAGACAAACTATGAACTGGGAGCTTTCTTT. As protein: CASSQGQTNYELGAFF.

V is TRBV28 and J is TRBJ2-7; 12 bases map to TRBD2. Germline V gene data show CDR1 as MDHEN and CDR2 as SYDVKM. This CDR3 is built from 19 residues. Trimming at V came to 2 bases and at J to 3 bases, leaving 14 bases not matched to a gene. In DNA form, the CDR3 reads TGTGCCAGCAGTTTACTGACTAGCGGGGGCCCTCGGGGAGTCTACGAGCAGTACTTC. Translation gives CASSLLTSGGPRGVYEQYF. Together with reference TRBV28 and TRBJ2-7, the CDR3 gives the full variable domain: DVKVTQSSRYLVKRTGEKVFLECVQDMDHENMFWYRQDPGLGLRLIYFSYDVKMKEKGDIPEGYSVSREKKERFSLILESASTNQTSMYLCASSLLTSGGPRGVYEQYFGPGTRLTVT.

CDR3: CASSPPGSGRFNEQYF. CDR3 sequence (DNA): TGTGCCAGCAGCCCCCCAGGGAGCGGGAGGTTCAACGAGCAGTACTTC. The gene calls are TRBV27 and TRBJ2-7; 9 positions match TRBD2. Germline trimming cut 6 bases from V and 5 bases from J; bases unmatched to any gene: 14. The CDR3 covers 16 residues. CDR1 and CDR2 (germline): MNHEY, SMNVEV (reference sequence).

This clone was seen more than once but under ten times. V gene TRBV18 combines with J gene TRBJ2-5; 7 nucleotides align to TRBD1. Germline V gene data show CDR1 as KGHSH and CDR2 as LQKENI. The CDR3 consists of 15 residues. J gave up 4 bases and V 3 bases, and 8 bases lay outside the gene matches. The CDR3 region is CASSPAIGGRETQYF. CDR3 in DNA: TGTGCCAGCTCACCGGCAATAGGGGGCAGAGAGACCCAGTACTTC.

This chain connects TRBV14 to TRBJ1-6; D unresolved. Trimming removed 1 base at V and 7 bases at J, with 11 bases between. This CDR3 region has 15 residues. CDR1 is SGHDN and CDR2 is FVKESK in the germline V gene. DNA for the CDR3: TGTGCCAGCAGCCAAGCGCACGGTAAAAATTCACCCCTCCACTTT. Protein product: CASSQAHGKNSPLHF.

The chain recombines TRBV21-1 with TRBJ2-5; the table gives TRBD1 as D, unverified against the DNA. TRBV21-1 is tagged as a pseudogene. The CDR3 is 15 amino acids. The CDR3 sequence is CASAPGQGAEETQYF. DNA for the CDR3: TGTGCCAGCGCACCGGGACAGGGGGCGGAGGAGACCCAGTACTTC.

This chain joins TRBV14 and TRBJ2-1, with 12 bases identical to TRBD2. Trimming took 0 bases from V and 1 from J; bases not matched to a gene: 7. CDR1 SGHDN and CDR2 FVKESK come from the germline V gene. CDR3 length equals 19 residues. The CDR3 loop reads CASSQDWLAGGLSYNEQFF. DNA of the CDR3: TGTGCCAGCAGCCAAGATTGGCTAGCGGGAGGGTTATCCTACAATGAGCAGTTCTTC.

The chain carries TRBV5-1 and TRBJ1-5; unclear D gene. CDR1 is SGHRS and CDR2 is YFSETQ in the germline V gene. There are 13 residues in the CDR3. V was clipped by 5 bases and J by 5 bases, with 11 bases between them. CDR3 sequence: CASSREGYQPQHF. The CDR3 DNA reads as TGCGCCAGCAGTAGGGAGGGCTATCAGCCCCAGCATTTT.

This sequence joins TRBV5-4 and TRBJ1-1; maybe TRBD1 (6 bases). The CDR3 length is 14 residues. Between the trimmed V and J ends, which lost 5 bases and 2 bases, there was a span of 13 bases. CDR1 and CDR2 from the germline V gene are SGHNT and YYREEE (reference sequence). CDR3 DNA sequence: TGTGCCAGCAGTCTACAGGGTGGCAACACTGAAGCTTTCTTT. This gives the protein CASSLQGGNTEAFF.

J is TRBJ2-1 and V is TRBV6-6; TRBD2 agrees at 7 bases. The J segment lost 2 bases and the V segment lost 0 bases, leaving 1 base of the junction unmatched. Germline CDR1 reads MNHNY; CDR2 reads SVGAGI (reference sequence). The CDR3 consists of 15 residues. The CDR3 DNA reads as TGTGCCAGCAGTTACTCACTAGCGCCCTACAATGAGCAGTTCTTC. Encoded protein: CASSYSLAPYNEQFF.

V and J are TRBV7-9 and TRBJ2-3; weak D call: TRBD2 (7 bases). V lost 5 bases and J lost 4, with 16 bases in between. The CDR3 contains 15 residues. CDR1 is SEHNR, CDR2 FQNEAQ, per germline (reference sequence). The CDR3 protein is CASSRVGGGADTQYF. CDR3 in DNA: TGTGCCAGCAGCCGGGTAGGGGGAGGGGCAGATACGCAGTATTTT.

This clone showed up just once. This chain joins TRBV6-1 and TRBJ2-7; possible D gene TRBD1, 6 bases. Germline values: CDR1 MNHNS, CDR2 SASEGT. V was clipped by 2 bases and J by 2 bases, with 16 bases between them. CDR3 length: 16 amino acids. CDR3 in amino acids: CASSESGAVSPYEQYF. The CDR3 coding sequence is TGTGCCAGCAGTGAATCAGGGGCGGTAAGTCCCTACGAGCAGTACTTC.

This chain links TRBV19 with TRBJ2-7; no reliable D call. Trimming removed 6 bases at V and 2 bases at J, with 11 bases between. Germline V gene data show CDR1 as LNHDA and CDR2 as SQIVND (reference sequence). CDR3 size: 13 residues. In DNA, the CDR3 is TGTGCCAGTAGGGCGCGGCTTGCCTACGAGCAGTACTTC. This encodes CASRARLAYEQYF. Looking up the rest from reference TRBV19 and TRBJ2-7 gives the full variable domain: DGGITQSPKYLFRKEGQNVTLSCEQNLNHDAMYWYRQDPGQGLRLIYYSQIVNDFQKGDIAEGYSVSREKKESFPLTVTSAQKNPTAFYLCASRARLAYEQYFGPGTRLTVT.

The gene calls are TRBV6-5 and TRBJ2-1, with D possibly being TRBD2 (6 bases). Germline V gives CDR1 MNHEY, CDR2 SVGAGI. V dropped 8 bases and J dropped 6 bases, with 17 bases sitting between them. CDR3 length: 14 residues. The CDR3 sequence: CASARRLGSNEQFF. In nucleotides, the CDR3 is TGTGCCAGCGCGCGAAGACTAGGCTCCAATGAGCAGTTCTTC.

The chain has TRBV27 and TRBJ1-1; 8 bases line up with TRBD1. The CDR3 sequence is 17 residues long. Germline V gives CDR1 MNHEY, CDR2 SMNVEV (reference sequence). Unmatched junction bases numbered 13, after V lost 4 bases and J lost 3 bases. Here the CDR3 DNA reads TGTGCCAGCAGTTCCTACGGGCCTGACAGGGGACACACTGAAGCTTTCTTT. Translation gives CASSSYGPDRGHTEAFF.

This clone showed up just once. This rearrangement joins TRBV19 to TRBJ1-2, with 9 bases matching TRBD1. Trimming took 9 bases from V and 3 from J; bases not matched to a gene: 11. Germline V gene data show CDR1 as LNHDA and CDR2 as SQIVND (reference sequence). The CDR3 spans 15 residues. The CDR3 sequence: CASKQGAGVDYGYTF. For the CDR3, the DNA is TGTGCCAGCAAACAGGGGGCGGGTGTGGACTATGGCTACACCTTC.

The V call is TRBV5-8, the J call TRBJ2-1; D might be TRBD1 or TRBD2, each matching 5 bases. Germline CDR1 and CDR2: SGHTS and YDEGEE. This CDR3 contains 14 residues. The ends were cut back, 1 base at V and 9 bases at J, with 14 bases in the middle. The CDR3 loop is CASSLFGGGGEQFF. The DNA for the CDR3 is TGTGCCAGCAGCTTGTTCGGTGGTGGGGGTGAGCAGTTCTTC.

This clone appeared a single time. This chain joins TRBV7-8 and TRBJ2-1; no definite D call. The germline V and J ends were trimmed by 3 bases and 9 bases, with 21 bases remaining between them. Germline values: CDR1 SGHVS, CDR2 FQNEAQ. The CDR3 length is 16 residues. CDR3 in DNA: TGTGCCAGCAGCTTCTTCACGGACCTGGCGGCGAGTGAGCAGTTCTTC. This encodes CASSFFTDLAASEQFF.

This chain links TRBV5-1 with TRBJ1-1; D is uncertain. Between the trimmed V and J ends, which lost 0 bases and 0 bases, there was a span of 6 bases. Germline-derived CDR1 and CDR2 are SGHRS and YFSETQ. CDR3 length: 14 amino acids. The CDR3 DNA follows: TGCGCCAGCAGCTTGGCAGGTATGAACACTGAAGCTTTCTTT. This translates into CASSLAGMNTEAFF.

This chain connects TRBV30 to TRBJ2-6, with D unclear. V shed 5 bases and J shed 2 bases, with 4 bases lying between them. The CDR3 is made up of 12 amino acids. Germline assignment: CDR1 GTSNPN and CDR2 SVGIG (reference sequence). DNA for the CDR3: TGTGCCTGGGGGGCTGGGGCCAACGTCCTGACTTTC. This encodes CAWGAGANVLTF. The variable domain in full, completed from reference TRBV30 and TRBJ2-6, reads SQTIHQWPATLVQPVGSPLSLECTVEGTSNPNLYWYRQAAGRGLQLLFYSVGIGQISSEVPQNLSASRPQDRQFILSSKKLLLSDSGFYLCAWGAGANVLTFGAGSRLTVL.

The chain links TRBV28 to TRBJ1-5; possible D gene TRBD1, 5 bases. The CDR3 consists of 11 residues. V was pared by 6 bases and J by 9 bases, with 9 bases between. From germline, CDR1 is MDHEN and CDR2 SYDVKM. CDR3 nucleotide sequence: TGTGCCAGCAGGTGGGACGGGCCCCAGCATTTT. This translates into CASRWDGPQHF.